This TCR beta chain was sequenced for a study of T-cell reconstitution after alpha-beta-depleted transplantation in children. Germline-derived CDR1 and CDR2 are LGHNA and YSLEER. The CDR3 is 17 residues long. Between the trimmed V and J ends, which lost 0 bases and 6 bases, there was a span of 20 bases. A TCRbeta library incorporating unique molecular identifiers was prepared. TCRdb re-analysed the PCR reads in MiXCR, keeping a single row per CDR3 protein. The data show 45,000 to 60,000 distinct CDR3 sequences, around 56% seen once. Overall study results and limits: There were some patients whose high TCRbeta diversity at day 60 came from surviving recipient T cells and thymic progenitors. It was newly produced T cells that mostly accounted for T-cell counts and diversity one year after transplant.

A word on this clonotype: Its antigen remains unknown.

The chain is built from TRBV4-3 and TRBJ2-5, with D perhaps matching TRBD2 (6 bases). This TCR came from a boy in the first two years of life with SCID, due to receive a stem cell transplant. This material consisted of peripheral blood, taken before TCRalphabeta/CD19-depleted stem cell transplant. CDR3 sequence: CASSQDSGRRGGQTQYF. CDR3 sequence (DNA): TGCGCCAGCAGCCAAGATTCCGGTAGGCGGGGTGGACAGACCCAGTACTTC.